The text below deals with one TCR beta chain. What it binds is unknown. The sample is drawn from a study of human T cells and chemical hapten exposure. General study results and limits: Alopecia affecting every donor means their immune response may not match healthy people's. Significantly more large CDR3 similarity clusters arose among expanded TCRs than among controls.

CDR3 length equals 14 residues. CDR1 and CDR2 from the germline V gene are SGHVS and FQNEAQ. Trimming cost V 6 bases and J 3 bases, with 15 bases left between them. Indicated time point: patch test 2, 6 weeks after DPC sensitization. As to treatment: therapeutic diphenylcyclopropenone sensitization with weekly scalp DPC. The authors' total RNA extraction used unfractionated whole blood. Via MiXCR, TCRdb re-called the RACE reads, giving one row per CDR3 protein. The table lists roughly 43,000 distinct CDR3 sequences, about 9.6% of them singletons. The source of this sequence is a woman aged 25 to 39 with alopecia areata. Some clones in this sample may be carry-over from other donors' samples. The chain links TRBV7-8 to TRBJ2-7; tentatively, D is TRBD1 (6 bases). The sample was whole blood, taken in connection with sensitization to the hapten diphenylcyclopropenone (DPC). Here the CDR3 reads CASSPGTRGYEQYF. CDR3 bases: TGTGCCAGCAGTCCCGGGACAAGGGGCTACGAGCAGTACTTC.